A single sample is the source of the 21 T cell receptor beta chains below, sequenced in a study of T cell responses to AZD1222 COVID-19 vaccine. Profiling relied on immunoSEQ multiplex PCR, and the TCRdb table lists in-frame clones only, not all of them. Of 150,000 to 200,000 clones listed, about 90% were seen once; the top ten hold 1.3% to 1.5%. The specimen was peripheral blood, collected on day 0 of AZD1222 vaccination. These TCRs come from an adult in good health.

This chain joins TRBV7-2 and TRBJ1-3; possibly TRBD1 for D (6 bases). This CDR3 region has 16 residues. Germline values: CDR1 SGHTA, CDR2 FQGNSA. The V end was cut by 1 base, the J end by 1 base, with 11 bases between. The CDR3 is CASSLGQVVSGNTIYF. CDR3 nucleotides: TGTGCCAGCAGCTTAGGACAGGTTGTTTCTGGAAACACCATATATTTT.

The CDR3 DNA sequence: TGTGCCAGCAGCCCCCGGTCGTGGGGCTACACCTTC. This codes for CASSPRSWGYTF. The chain joins TRBV12-3 or TRBV12-4 to TRBJ1-2; no definite D call. V gave up 6 bases and J gave up 8 bases, with 13 bases separating them. CDR3 length: 12 residues.

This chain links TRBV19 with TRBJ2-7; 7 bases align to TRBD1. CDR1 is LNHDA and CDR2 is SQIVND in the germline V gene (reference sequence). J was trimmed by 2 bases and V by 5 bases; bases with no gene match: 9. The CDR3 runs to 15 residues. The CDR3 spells CASSSSGTAPYEQYF. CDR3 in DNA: TGTGCCAGTAGTTCATCCGGGACAGCGCCCTACGAGCAGTACTTC.

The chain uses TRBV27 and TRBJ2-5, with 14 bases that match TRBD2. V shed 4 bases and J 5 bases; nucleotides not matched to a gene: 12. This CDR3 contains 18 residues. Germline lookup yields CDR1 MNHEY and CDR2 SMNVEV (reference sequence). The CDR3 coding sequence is TGTGCCAGCAGTTCCAACCGACTAGCGGGAGGGCCGCGTGAGACCCAGTACTTC. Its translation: CASSSNRLAGGPRETQYF.

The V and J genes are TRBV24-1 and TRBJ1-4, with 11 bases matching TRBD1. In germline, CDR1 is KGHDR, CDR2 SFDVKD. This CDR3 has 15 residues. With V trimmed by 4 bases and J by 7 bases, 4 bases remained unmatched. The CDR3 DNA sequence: TGTGCCACCAGTGAGCGGACAGGGGGCGGTGAAAAACTGTTTTTT. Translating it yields CATSERTGGGEKLFF.

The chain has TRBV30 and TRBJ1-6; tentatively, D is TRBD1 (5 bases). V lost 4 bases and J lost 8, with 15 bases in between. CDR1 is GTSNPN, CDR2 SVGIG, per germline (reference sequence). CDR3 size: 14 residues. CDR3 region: CAWTPGGGDSPLHF. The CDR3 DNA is TGTGCCTGGACCCCCGGCGGGGGAGATTCACCCCTCCACTTT.

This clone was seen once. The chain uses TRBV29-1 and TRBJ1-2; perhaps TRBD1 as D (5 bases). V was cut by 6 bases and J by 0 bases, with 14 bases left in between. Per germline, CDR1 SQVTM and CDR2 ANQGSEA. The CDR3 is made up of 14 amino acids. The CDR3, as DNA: TGCAGCGTACCTCCAGAGACAGCTAACTATGGCTACACCTTC. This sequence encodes CSVPPETANYGYTF.

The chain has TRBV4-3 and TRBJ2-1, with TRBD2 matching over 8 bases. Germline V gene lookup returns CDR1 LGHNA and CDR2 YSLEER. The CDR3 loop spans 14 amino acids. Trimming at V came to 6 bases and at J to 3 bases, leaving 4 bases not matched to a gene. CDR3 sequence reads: CASSSGNYYNEQFF. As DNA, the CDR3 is TGCGCCAGCAGTAGCGGGAATTACTACAATGAGCAGTTCTTC.

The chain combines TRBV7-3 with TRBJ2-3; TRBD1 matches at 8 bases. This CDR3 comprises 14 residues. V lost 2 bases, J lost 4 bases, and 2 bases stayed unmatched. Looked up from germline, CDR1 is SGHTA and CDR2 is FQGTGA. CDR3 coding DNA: TGTGCCAGCAGCTTACAGGGGGCCTCAGATACGCAGTATTTT. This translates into CASSLQGASDTQYF.

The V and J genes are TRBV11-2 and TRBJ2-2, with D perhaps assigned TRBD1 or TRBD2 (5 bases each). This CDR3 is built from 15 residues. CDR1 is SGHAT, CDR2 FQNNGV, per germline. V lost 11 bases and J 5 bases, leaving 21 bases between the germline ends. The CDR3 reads CASQLDSGSTGELFF. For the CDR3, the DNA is TGTGCCTCCCAGTTGGACTCAGGGAGTACCGGGGAGCTGTTTTTT.

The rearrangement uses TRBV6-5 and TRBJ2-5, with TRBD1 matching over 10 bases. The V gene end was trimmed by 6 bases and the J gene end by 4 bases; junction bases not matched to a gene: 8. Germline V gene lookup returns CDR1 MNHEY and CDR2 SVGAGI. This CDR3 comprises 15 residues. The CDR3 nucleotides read TGTGCCAGCAGGGGGGGACAGGGGAGTTTAGAGACCCAGTACTTC. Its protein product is CASRGGQGSLETQYF.

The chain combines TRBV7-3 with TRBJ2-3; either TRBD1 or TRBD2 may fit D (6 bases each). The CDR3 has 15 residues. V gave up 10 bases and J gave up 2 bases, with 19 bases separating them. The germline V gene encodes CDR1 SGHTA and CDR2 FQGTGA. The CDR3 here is CATSPEGGYTDTQYF. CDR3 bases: TGTGCCACCTCCCCCGAGGGGGGATACACAGATACGCAGTATTTT.

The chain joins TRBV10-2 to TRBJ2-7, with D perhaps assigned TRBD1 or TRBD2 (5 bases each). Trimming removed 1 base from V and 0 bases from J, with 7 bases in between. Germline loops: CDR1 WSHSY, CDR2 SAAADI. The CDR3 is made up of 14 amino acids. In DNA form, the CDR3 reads TGCGCCAGCAGTGAGTGGGGGAACTCCTACGAGCAGTACTTC. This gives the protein CASSEWGNSYEQYF.

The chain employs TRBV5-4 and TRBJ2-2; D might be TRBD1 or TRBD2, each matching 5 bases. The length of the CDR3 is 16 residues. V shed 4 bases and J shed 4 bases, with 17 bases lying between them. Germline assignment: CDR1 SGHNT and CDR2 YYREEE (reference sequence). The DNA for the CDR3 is TGTGCCAGCAGCCCTTGGGGACGGGGTTTCACCGGGGAGCTGTTTTTT. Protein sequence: CASSPWGRGFTGELFF.

The CDR3 DNA reads as TGTGCCAGCCGAAAGGGGACAACTAATGAAAAACTGTTTTTT. This sequence encodes CASRKGTTNEKLFF. The chain uses TRBV6-6 and TRBJ1-4, with D possibly matching TRBD1 (5 bases). Germline V lookup: CDR1 MNHNY, CDR2 SVGAGI (reference sequence). Trimming removed 8 bases from V and 0 bases from J, with 10 bases in between. The CDR3 runs to 14 residues.

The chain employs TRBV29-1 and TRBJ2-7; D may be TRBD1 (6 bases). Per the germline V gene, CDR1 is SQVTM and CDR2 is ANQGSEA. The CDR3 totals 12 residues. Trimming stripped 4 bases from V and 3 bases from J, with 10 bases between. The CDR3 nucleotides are TGCAGCGTTGCTGCGGACAGCTACGAGCAGTACTTC. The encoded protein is CSVAADSYEQYF.

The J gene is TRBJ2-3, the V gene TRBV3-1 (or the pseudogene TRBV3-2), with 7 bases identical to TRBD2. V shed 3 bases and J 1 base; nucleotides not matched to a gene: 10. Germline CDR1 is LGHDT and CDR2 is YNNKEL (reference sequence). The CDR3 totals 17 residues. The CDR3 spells CASSHKASGTRTDTQYF. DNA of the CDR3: TGTGCCAGCAGCCATAAGGCCAGCGGGACTCGCACAGATACGCAGTATTTT.

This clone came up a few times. The CDR3 nucleotides are TGCGCCAGCAGTGAGTCGGTGGAGGATCTTCCTCAAAAACTGTTTTTT. It specifies CASSESVEDLPQKLFF. The V call is TRBV10-1, the J call TRBJ1-4; D is unclear. V lost 0 bases, J lost 9 bases, and 17 bases lay in between. The germline gives CDR1 WNHNN, CDR2 SYGVQD (reference sequence). The CDR3 is made up of 16 amino acids.

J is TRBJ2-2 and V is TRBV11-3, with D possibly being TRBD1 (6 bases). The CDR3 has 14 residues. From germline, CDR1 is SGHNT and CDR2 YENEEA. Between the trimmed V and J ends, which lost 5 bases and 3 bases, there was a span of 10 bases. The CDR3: CASSPGTHTGELFF. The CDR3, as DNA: TGTGCCAGCAGCCCCGGGACACACACCGGGGAGCTGTTTTTT.

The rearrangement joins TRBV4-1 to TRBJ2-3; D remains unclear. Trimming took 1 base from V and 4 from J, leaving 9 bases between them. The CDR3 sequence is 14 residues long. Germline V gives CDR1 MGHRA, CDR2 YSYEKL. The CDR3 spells CASSQVSQADTQYF. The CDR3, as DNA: TGCGCCAGCAGCCAAGTATCCCAGGCAGATACGCAGTATTTT.

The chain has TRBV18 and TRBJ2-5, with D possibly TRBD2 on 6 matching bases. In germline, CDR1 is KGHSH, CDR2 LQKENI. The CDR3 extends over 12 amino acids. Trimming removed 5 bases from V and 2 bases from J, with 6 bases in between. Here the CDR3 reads CASSGTQETQYF. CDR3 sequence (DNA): TGTGCCAGCTCAGGGACTCAAGAGACCCAGTACTTC.